This T cell receptor beta chain was documented in a study of blood T cell repertoires in COVID-19. Libraries were prepared by immunoSEQ multiplex PCR; TCRdb keeps only in-frame clonotypes and omits some of them. This table has 390,000 or so clones, more than 80% appearing once. After removal of 0 bases from V and 5 bases from J, the junction contained 7 bases not matched to a gene. From germline, CDR1 is SGDLS and CDR2 YYNGEE. This CDR3 spans 16 amino acids. The rearrangement links TRBV9 to TRBJ2-1; 8 bases agree with TRBD1. This TCR derives from a woman aged 30 to 39 with active or convalescent COVID-19. Sample: peripheral blood. This CDR3 reads CASSVDPRQGNNEQFF. As DNA, the CDR3 is TGTGCCAGCAGCGTAGACCCCCGACAGGGGAACAATGAGCAGTTCTTC.